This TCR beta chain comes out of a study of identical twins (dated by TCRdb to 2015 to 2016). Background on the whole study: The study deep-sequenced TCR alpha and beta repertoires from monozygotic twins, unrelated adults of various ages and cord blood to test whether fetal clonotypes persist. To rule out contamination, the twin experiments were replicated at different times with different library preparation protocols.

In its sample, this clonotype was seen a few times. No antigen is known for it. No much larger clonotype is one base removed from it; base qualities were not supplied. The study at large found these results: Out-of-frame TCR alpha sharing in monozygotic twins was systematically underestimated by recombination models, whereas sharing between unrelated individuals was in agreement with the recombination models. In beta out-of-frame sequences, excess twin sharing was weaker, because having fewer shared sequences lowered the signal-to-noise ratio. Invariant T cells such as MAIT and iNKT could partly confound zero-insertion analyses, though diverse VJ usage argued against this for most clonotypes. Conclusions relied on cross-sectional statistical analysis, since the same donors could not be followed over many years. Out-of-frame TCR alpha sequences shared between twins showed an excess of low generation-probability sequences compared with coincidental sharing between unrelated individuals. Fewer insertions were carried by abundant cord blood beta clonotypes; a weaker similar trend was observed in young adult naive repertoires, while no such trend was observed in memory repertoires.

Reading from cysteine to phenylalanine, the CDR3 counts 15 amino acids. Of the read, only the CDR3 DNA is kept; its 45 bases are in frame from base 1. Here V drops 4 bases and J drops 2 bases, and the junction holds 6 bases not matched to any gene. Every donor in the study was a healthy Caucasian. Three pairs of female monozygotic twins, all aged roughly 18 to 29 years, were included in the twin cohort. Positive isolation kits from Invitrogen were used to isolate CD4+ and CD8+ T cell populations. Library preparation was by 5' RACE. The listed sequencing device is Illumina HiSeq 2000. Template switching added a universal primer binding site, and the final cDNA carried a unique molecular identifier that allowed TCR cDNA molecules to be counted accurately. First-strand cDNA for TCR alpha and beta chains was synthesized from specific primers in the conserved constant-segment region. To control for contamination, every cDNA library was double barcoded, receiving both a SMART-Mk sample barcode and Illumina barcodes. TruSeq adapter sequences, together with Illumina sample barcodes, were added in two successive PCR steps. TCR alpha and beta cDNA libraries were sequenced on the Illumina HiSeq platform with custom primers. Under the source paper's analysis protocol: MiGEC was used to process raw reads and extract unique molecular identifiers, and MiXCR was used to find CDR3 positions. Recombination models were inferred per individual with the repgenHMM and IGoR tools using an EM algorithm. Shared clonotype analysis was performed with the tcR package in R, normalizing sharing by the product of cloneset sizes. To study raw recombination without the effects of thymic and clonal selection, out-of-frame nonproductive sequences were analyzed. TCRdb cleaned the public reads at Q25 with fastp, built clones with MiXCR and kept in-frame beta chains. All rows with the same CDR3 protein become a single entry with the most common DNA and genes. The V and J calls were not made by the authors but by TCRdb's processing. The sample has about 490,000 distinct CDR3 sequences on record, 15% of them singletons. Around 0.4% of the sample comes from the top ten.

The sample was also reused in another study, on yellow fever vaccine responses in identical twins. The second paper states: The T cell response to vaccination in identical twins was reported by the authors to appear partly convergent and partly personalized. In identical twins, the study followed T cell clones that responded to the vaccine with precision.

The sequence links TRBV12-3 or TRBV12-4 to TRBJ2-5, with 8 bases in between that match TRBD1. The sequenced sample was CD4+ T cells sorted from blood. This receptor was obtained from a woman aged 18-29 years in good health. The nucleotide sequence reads TGTGCCAGCAGTTGGAGCTACAGGGGGCAAGAGACCCAGTACTTC. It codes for CASSWSYRGQETQYF.